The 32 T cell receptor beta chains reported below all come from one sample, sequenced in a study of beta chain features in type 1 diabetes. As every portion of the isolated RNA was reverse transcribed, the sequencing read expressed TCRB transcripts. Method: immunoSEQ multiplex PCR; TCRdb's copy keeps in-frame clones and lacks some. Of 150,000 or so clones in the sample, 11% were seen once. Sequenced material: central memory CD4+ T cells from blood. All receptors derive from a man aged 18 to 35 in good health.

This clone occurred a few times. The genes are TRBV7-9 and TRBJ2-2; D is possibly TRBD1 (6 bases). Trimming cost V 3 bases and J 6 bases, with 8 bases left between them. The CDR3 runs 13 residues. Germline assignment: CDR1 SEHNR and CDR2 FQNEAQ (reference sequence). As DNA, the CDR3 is TGTGCCAGCAGCTTCCAGGGGTCCGGGGAGCTGTTTTTT. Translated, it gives CASSFQGSGELFF.

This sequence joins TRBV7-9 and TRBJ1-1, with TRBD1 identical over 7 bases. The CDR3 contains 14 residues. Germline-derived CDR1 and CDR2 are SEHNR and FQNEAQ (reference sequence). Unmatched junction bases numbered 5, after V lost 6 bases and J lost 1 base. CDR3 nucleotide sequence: TGTGCCAGCAGGACAGGGACTCAGAACACTGAAGCTTTCTTT. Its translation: CASRTGTQNTEAFF. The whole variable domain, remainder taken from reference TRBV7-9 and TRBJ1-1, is DTGVSQNPRHKITKRGQNVTFRCDPISEHNRLYWYRQTLGQGPEFLTYFQNEAQLEKSRLLSDRFSAERPKGSFSTLEIQRTEQGDSAMYLCASRTGTQNTEAFFGQGTRLTVV.

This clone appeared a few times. The CDR3 nucleotides are TGTGCCAGCAGTTTATCGACGAATCGACAGTTCTATGGCTACACCTTC. Translation gives CASSLSTNRQFYGYTF. The chain recombines TRBV27 with TRBJ1-2, with TRBD1 as a possible D gene (5 bases). V lost 0 bases and J lost 4, with 15 bases in between. Germline V gene lookup returns CDR1 MNHEY and CDR2 SMNVEV (reference sequence). This CDR3 has 16 amino acids.

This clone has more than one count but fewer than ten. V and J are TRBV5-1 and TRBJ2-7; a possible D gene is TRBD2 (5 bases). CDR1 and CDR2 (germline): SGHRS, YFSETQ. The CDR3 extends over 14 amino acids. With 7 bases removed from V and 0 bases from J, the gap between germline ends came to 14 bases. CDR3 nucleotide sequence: TGCGCCAGCCACACTGGACTGAACTCCTACGAGCAGTACTTC. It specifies CASHTGLNSYEQYF.

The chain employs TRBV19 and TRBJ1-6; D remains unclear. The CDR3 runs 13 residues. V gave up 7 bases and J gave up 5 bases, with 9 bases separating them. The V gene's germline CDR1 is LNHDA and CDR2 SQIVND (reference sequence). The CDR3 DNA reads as TGTGCCAGTACCGGGATGCATAATTCACCCCTCCACTTT. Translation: CASTGMHNSPLHF.

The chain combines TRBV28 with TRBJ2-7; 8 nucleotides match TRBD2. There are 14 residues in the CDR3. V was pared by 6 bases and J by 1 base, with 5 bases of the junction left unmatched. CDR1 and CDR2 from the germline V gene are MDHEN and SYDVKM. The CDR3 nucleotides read TGTGCCAGCAGAAGCGGGAGTCTTTCCTACGAGCAGTACTTC. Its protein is CASRSGSLSYEQYF.

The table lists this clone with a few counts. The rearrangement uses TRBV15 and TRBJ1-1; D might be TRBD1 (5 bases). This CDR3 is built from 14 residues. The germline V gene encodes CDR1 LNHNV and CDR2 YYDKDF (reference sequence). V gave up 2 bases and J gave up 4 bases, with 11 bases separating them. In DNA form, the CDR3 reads TGTGCCACCAGCAGACAGGGTATTGGCACTGAAGCTTTCTTT. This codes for CATSRQGIGTEAFF. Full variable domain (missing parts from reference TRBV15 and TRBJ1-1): DAMVIQNPRYQVTQFGKPVTLSCSQTLNHNVMYWYQQKSSQAPKLLFHYYDKDFNNEADTPDNFQSRRPNTSFCFLDIRSPGLGDTAMYLCATSRQGIGTEAFFGQGTRLTVV.

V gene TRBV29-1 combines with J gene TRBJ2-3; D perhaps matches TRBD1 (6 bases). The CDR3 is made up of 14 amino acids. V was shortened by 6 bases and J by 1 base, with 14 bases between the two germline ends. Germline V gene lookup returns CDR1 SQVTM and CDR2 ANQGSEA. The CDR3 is CSVDLRQGTDTQYF. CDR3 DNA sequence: TGCAGCGTGGACCTCAGACAGGGCACAGATACGCAGTATTTT.

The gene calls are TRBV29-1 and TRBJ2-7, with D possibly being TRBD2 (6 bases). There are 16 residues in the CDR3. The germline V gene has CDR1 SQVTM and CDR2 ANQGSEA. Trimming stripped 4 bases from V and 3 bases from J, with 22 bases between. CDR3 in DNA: TGCAGCGTTGCGGCAGGAGGGTCTGTAAGGTACTACGAGCAGTACTTC. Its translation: CSVAAGGSVRYYEQYF.

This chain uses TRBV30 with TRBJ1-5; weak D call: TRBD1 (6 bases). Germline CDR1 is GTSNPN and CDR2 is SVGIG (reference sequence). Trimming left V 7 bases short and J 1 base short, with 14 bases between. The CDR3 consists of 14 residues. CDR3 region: CAFCAGGSNQPQHF. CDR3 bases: TGTGCCTTTTGCGCGGGGGGCAGCAATCAGCCCCAGCATTTT.

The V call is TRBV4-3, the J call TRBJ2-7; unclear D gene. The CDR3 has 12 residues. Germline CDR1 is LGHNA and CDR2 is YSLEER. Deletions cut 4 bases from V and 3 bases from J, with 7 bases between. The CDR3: CASSLSIYEQYF. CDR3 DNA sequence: TGCGCCAGCAGCCTATCGATCTACGAGCAGTACTTC.

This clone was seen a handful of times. CDR3 coding DNA: TGCAGCGGAACTAGCGCGGGTTCGGTGACCCAGTACTTC. Its protein product is CSGTSAGSVTQYF. This chain joins TRBV29-1 and TRBJ2-5, with 7 bases lining up with TRBD2. CDR1 and CDR2 from the germline V gene are SQVTM and ANQGSEA. The CDR3 has 13 amino acids. Trimming removed 7 bases from V and 7 bases from J; junction bases left unmatched: 12.

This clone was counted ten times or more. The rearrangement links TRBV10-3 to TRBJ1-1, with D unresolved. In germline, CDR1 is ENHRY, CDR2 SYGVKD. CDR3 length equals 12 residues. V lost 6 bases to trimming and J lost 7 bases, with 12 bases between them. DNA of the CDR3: TGTGCCATCAGCAGTCCATGGAATGAAGCTTTCTTT. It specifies CAISSPWNEAFF.

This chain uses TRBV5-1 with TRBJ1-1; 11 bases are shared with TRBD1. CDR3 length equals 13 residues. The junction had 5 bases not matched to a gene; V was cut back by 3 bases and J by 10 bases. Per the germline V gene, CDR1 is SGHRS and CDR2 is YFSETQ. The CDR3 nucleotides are TGCGCCAGCAGCTCCGGGACAGGGGGTGCAGCTTTCTTT. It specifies CASSSGTGGAAFF.

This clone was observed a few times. CDR3 region: CASSLLSAGYTF. CDR3 in DNA: TGTGCCAGCAGTTTATTGTCGGCGGGCTACACCTTC. J is TRBJ1-2 and V is TRBV28; D ambiguous. V was shortened by 1 base and J by 8 bases, with 8 bases between the two germline ends. CDR3 length equals 12 residues. Germline CDR1 reads MDHEN; CDR2 reads SYDVKM.

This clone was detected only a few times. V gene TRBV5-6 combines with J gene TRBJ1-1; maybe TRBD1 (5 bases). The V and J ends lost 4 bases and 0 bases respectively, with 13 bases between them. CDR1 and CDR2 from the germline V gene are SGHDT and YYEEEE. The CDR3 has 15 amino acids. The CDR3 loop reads CASSRPGRLNTEAFF. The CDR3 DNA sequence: TGTGCCAGCAGCCGGCCGGGACGGCTGAACACTGAAGCTTTCTTT.

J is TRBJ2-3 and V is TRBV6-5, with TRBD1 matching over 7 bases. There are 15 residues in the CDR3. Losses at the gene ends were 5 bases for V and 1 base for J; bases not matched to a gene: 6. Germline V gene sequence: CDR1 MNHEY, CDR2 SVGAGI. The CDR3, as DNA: TGTGCCAGCAGTAACAGGGGCACCCGCACAGATACGCAGTATTTT. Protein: CASSNRGTRTDTQYF.

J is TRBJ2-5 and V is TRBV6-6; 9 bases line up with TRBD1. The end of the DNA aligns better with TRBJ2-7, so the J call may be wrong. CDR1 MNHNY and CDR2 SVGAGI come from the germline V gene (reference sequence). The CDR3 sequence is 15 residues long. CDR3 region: CASGTSGQGSYEQYF. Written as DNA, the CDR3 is TGTGCCAGCGGAACCTCGGGACAGGGCTCCTACGAGCAGTACTTC.

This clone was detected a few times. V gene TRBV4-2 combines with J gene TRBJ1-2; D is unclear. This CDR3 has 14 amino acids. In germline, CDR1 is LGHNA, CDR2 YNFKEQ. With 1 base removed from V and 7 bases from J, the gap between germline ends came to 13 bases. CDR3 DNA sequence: TGTGCCAGCAGCCAAGCTCTGGGCGAGGGTGGCTACACCTTC. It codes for CASSQALGEGGYTF.

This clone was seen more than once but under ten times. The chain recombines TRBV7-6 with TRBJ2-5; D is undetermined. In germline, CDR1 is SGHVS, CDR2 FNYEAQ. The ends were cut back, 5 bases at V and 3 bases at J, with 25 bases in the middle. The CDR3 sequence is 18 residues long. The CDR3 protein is CASSTRLVNRAQKETQYF. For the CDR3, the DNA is TGTGCCAGCAGCACGCGCCTCGTGAATAGGGCTCAAAAAGAGACCCAGTACTTC.

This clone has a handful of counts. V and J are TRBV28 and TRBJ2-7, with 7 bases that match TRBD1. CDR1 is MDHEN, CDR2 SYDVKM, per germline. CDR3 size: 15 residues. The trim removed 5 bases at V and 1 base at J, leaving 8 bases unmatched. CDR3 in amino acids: CASSPRGSGSYEQYF. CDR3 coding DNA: TGTGCCAGCAGTCCCAGGGGGAGCGGTTCCTACGAGCAGTACTTC.

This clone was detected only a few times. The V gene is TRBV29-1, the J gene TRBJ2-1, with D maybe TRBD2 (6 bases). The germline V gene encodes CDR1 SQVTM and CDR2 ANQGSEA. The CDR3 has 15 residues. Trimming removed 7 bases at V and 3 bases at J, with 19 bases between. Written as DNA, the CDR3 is TGCAGCGCCGGACGGACTGGCGGGAACTACAATGAGCAGTTCTTC. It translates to CSAGRTGGNYNEQFF.

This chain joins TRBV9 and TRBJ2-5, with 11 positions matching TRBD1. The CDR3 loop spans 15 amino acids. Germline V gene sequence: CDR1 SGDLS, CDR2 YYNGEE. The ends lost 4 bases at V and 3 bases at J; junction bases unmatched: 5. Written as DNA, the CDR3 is TGTGCCAGCAGCAGGGACAGGGGGGAGGAAGAGACCCAGTACTTC. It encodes CASSRDRGEEETQYF.

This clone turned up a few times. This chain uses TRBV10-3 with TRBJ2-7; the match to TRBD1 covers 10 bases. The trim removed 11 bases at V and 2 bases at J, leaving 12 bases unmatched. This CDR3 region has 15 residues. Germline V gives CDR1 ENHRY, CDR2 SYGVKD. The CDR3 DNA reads TGTGCCGTTTCATTGGGAGGGACAGGGGCCTACGAGCAGTACTTC. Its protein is CAVSLGGTGAYEQYF.

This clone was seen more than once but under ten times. The CDR3: CASLKEGYGYTF. The CDR3 nucleotides read TGTGCCAGCCTTAAAGAGGGCTATGGCTACACCTTC. The rearrangement uses TRBV9 and TRBJ1-2; D not certain. Trimming removed 7 bases at V and 4 bases at J, with 11 bases between. CDR1 and CDR2 (germline): SGDLS, YYNGEE. CDR3 length equals 12 residues.

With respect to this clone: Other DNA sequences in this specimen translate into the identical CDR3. CDR3 sequence reads: CASSYSGANVLTF. CDR3 nucleotides: TGTGCCAGCAGTTACTCCGGGGCCAACGTCCTGACTTTC. V is TRBV6-5 and J is TRBJ2-6; D not certain. Germline loops: CDR1 MNHEY, CDR2 SVGAGI. CDR3 size: 13 residues. Trimming removed 0 bases at V and 4 bases at J, with 1 base between.

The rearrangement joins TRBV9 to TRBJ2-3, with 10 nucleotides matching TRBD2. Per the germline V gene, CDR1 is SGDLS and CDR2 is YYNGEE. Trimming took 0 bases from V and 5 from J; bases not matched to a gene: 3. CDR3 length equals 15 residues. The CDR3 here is CASSVEAGGLDTQYF. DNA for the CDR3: TGTGCCAGCAGCGTAGAAGCGGGGGGGCTAGATACGCAGTATTTT.

CDR3 region: CAISLTSGVETQYF. The CDR3 DNA sequence: TGTGCCATCAGCCTCACTAGCGGGGTGGAGACCCAGTACTTC. The chain combines TRBV10-3 with TRBJ2-5; 10 bases map to TRBD2. With V trimmed by 6 bases and J by 5 bases, 6 bases remained unmatched. Germline lookup yields CDR1 ENHRY and CDR2 SYGVKD. There are 14 residues in the CDR3.

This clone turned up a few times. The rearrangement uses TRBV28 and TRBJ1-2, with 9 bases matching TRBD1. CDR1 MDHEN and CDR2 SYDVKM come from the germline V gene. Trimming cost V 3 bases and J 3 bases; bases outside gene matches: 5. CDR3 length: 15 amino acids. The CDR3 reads CASSFGTGRDYGYTF. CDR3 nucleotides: TGTGCCAGCAGTTTCGGGACAGGGCGGGACTATGGCTACACCTTC.

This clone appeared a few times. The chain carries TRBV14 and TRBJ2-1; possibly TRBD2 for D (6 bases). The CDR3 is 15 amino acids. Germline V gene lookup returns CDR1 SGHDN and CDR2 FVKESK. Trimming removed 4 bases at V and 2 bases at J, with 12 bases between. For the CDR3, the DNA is TGTGCCAGCAGCCTCTTTAGCGGTCCCTACAATGAGCAGTTCTTC. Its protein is CASSLFSGPYNEQFF.

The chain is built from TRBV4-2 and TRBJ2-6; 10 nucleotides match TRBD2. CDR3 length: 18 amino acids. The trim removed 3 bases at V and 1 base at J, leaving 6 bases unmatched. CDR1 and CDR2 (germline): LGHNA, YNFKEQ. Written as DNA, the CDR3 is TGTGCCAGCAGCCAGCGCCAGCGGGAGGGGTCTGGGGCCAACGTCCTGACTTTC. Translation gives CASSQRQREGSGANVLTF.

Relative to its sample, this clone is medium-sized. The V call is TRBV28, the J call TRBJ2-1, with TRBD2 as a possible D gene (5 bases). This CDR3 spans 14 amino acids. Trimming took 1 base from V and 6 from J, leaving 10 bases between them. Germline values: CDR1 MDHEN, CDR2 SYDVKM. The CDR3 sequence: CASSLSGGRNEQFF. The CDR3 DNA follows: TGTGCCAGCAGTTTATCCGGAGGACGCAATGAGCAGTTCTTC.